This TCR beta chain was captured by sequencing in a study of shared clonotypes between healthy human individuals. Study-wide results and limits: Though the depth was large, rarefaction showed that sorted-subset sequencing was incomplete. It was observed that roughly 5.5% of naive CD4 clonotypes were shared across several donors.

Donors comprised only Caucasian adults living in Nashville, Tennessee. In its sample, this clone was seen a few times. Its specificity is unknown. With 5 bases clipped from V and 1 base from J, the junction kept 3 bases outside the gene matches. CDR3 size: 14 residues. The germline gives CDR1 KGHSH, CDR2 LQKENI. Several immunoSEQ plates held equal portions of the genomic DNA taken from each subset. The table came from immunoSEQ multiplex PCR; TCRdb's copy has only in-frame clones and leaves some out. The sample shows over 850,000 clones, 78% of them seen only once. The chain is built from TRBV18 and TRBJ1-1; 8 nucleotides line up with TRBD1. This TCR was sampled from a man aged 18 to 35 in good health. Some clones in this sample may be carry-over from other donors' samples. The material sequenced was memory CD4+ T cells from PBMCs. Documented subset: CD45RA-negative fraction. The DNA for the CDR3 is TGTGCCAGCTCATCAGACAGGGGGAACACTGAAGCTTTCTTT. Protein: CASSSDRGNTEAFF. Looking up the rest from reference TRBV18 and TRBJ1-1 gives the full variable domain: NAGVMQNPRHLVRRRGQEARLRCSPMKGHSHVYWYRQLPEEGLKFMVYLQKENIIDESGMPKERFSAEFPKEGPSILRIQQVVRGDSAAYFCASSSDRGNTEAFFGQGTRLTVV.